What follows describes a single T cell receptor (beta chain). Its antigen is currently unknown. The data are from a study of beta chain features in type 1 diabetes. Study-level information: The examined sorted cells totaled some 99 million across samples. Study-wide findings and caveats: Any HLA-type effect on TCRB rearrangement remained unresolved here.

V lost 1 base and J 2 bases, leaving 9 bases between the germline ends. In germline, CDR1 is SGHNT, CDR2 YYREEE (reference sequence). The CDR3 is made up of 14 amino acids. TCRB transcripts that were expressed got sequenced, as all of the isolated RNA had been reverse transcribed. Clones were sequenced by immunoSEQ multiplex PCR, and TCRdb holds only the in-frame ones, with some missing. The table shows about 290,000 clones, with 7% to 9% occurring only once. The sequence was collected from a woman aged 18-29 years in good health. Sequencing was carried out using central memory CD4+ T cells from blood. The V call is TRBV5-4, the J call TRBJ1-2; the D is unclear. Here the CDR3 reads CASSLFAGNYGYTF. The CDR3 bases are TGTGCCAGCAGCTTGTTTGCGGGGAACTATGGCTACACCTTC.